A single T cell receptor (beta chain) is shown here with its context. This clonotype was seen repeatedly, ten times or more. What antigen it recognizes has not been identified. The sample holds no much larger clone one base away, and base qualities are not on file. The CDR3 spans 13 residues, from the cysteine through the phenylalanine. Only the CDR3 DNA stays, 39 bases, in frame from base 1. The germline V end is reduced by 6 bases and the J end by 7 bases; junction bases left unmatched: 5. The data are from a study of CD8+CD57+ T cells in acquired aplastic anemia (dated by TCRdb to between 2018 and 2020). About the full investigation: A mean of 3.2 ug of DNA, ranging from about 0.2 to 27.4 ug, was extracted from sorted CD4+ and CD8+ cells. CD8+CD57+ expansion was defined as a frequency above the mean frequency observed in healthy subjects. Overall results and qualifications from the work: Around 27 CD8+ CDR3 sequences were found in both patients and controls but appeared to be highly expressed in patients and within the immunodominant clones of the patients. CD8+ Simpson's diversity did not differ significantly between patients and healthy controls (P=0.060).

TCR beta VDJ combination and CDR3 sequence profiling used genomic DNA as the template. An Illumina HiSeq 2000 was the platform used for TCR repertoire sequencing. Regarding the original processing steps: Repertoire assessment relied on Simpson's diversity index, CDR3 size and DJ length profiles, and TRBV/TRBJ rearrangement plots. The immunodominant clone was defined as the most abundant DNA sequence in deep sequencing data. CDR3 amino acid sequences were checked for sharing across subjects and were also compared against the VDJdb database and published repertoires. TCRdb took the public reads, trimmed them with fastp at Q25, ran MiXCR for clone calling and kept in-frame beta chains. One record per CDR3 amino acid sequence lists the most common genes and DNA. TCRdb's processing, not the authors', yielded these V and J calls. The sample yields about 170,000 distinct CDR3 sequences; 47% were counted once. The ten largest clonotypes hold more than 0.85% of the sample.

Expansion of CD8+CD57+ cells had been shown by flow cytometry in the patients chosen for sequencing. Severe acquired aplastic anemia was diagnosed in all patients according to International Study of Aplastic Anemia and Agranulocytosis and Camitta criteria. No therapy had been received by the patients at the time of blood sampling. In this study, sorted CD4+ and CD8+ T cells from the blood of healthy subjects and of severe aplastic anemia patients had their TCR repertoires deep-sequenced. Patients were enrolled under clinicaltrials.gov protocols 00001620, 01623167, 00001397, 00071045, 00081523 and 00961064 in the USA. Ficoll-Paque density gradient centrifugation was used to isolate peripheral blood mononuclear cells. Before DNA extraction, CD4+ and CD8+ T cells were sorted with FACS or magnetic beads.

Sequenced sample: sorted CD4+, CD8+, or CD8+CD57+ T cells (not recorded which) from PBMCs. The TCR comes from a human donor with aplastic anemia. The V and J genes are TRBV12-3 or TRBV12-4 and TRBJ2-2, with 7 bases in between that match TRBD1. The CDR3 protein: CASSKGAGGELFF. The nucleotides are TGTGCCAGCAGCAAGGGGGCGGGCGGGGAGCTGTTTTTT.